This entry features one TCR beta chain sequence. The antigen is not known. The data belong to a study of cytomegalovirus exposure and HLA in healthy donors. Study information: A subsequent analysis stated that the roughly 130 validation repertoires were run on the same platform as the roughly 670 first-cohort repertoires.

This table comes from immunoSEQ multiplex PCR, and its TCRdb copy is limited to in-frame clones, with some not included. In the table there are roughly 120,000 clones, around 94% of which are singletons. The donors were members of the roughly 120-subject validation cohort (separate from the approximately 670-subject first cohort). This CDR3 has 13 residues. Germline V gene sequence: CDR1 MGHDK, CDR2 SYGVNS. V was clipped by 1 base and J by 9 bases, with 13 bases between them. Study-wide points: In vitro assays verified that three CMV-associated chains recognized CMV antigens specifically.

This TCR came from a woman aged 18-29 years in good health and CMV-seronegative. Sample: PBMCs. The chain uses TRBV25-1 and TRBJ2-7; tentatively, D is TRBD2 (7 bases). The CDR3 sequence: CASSEWGGPWQYF. In DNA form, the CDR3 reads TGTGCCAGCAGTGAATGGGGGGGCCCTTGGCAGTACTTC.